These T cell receptor beta chains were read from a single sample in a study of graft-versus-host responses after intestinal transplantation. No cognate antigen is known for these TCRs. Libraries were prepared by immunoSEQ multiplex PCR; TCRdb keeps only in-frame clonotypes and omits some of them. The sample has around 90,000 clones; approximately 90% are singletons. The source material was unstimulated CD8+ T cells sorted from spleen or lymph node cells, sampled before transplant. The receptors were gathered from a human donor who was the organ donor for an intestinal transplant. CDR3s include the opening cysteine and the closing phenylalanine or tryptophan. The D gene is left open where the match is weak. Clone size is given for some rows only: seen once, a few or many times, or a class if the clone is expanded.

V gene	D gene	J gene	clone size	CDR3 DNA	CDR3 protein
TRBV4-2	NA	TRBJ1-4	NA	TGTGCCAGCAGCCAAGAGGCAGGGGCCCTTAATGAAAAACTGTTTTTT	CASSQEAGALNEKLFF
TRBV5-1	TRBD2	TRBJ2-5	once	TGCGCCAGCAGCTTGGACGGGGGGGACCAAGAGACCCAGTACTTC	CASSLDGGDQETQYF
TRBV28	NA	TRBJ2-1	NA	TGTGCCAGCAGTTTCCCAGGGATTGAGCAGTTCTTC	CASSFPGIEQFF
TRBV9	TRBD1	TRBJ1-2	NA	TGTGCCAGCAGCGTAGCCCAAAGTCCCGGGACAGGGATGGCCGAGTTTGGCTACACCTTC	CASSVAQSPGTGMAEFGYTF
TRBV4-2	TRBD1	TRBJ2-1	NA	TGTGCCAGCAGCCCCAAAGCCGCGGACAGGGGCAATGAGCAGTTCTTC	CASSPKAADRGNEQFF
TRBV28	TRBD2	TRBJ2-7	NA	TGTGCCAGCAGCATGGGACTAGCGGCAAACTACGAGCAGTACTTC	CASSMGLAANYEQYF
TRBV19	NA	TRBJ1-2	NA	TGTGCCAGTAGTATAGATCTATATCAGGCTGGCTACACCTTC	CASSIDLYQAGYTF
TRBV28	NA	TRBJ2-2	NA	TGTGCCAGCACTTCGCCCCCGGGACTCAGGAACACCGGGGAGCTGTTTTTT	CASTSPPGLRNTGELFF
TRBV6-4	NA	TRBJ1-6	NA	TGTGCCAGCAGTGACCGGGATAATTCACCCCTCCACTTT	CASSDRDNSPLHF
TRBV4-2	TRBD2	TRBJ2-7	once	TGTGCCAGCAGCCAAGAGGAAGTACTAGCGGGATCCTACGAGCAGTACTTC	CASSQEEVLAGSYEQYF
TRBV28	TRBD2	TRBJ2-7	NA	TGTGCCAGCAGCCCCCGGGATTGGACTAGCGGGAGGGCTTACGAGCAGTACTTC	CASSPRDWTSGRAYEQYF
TRBV30	TRBD1	TRBJ1-2	few	TGTGCCTGGACGACGACAGGGGGCAATGGCTACACCTTC	CAWTTTGGNGYTF
TRBV27	NA	TRBJ2-3	NA	TGTGCCAGCAGTGTCACTAGCACAGATACGCAGTATTTT	CASSVTSTDTQYF
TRBV6-5	TRBD2	TRBJ2-1	NA	TGTGCCAGCAGTTACCGCGGGACTAGCGAAAGGGATGAGCAGTTCTTC	CASSYRGTSERDEQFF
TRBV5-6	NA	TRBJ2-7	NA	TGTGCCAGCAGCGCGGGACTTGTGCCCCACGAGCAGTACTTC	CASSAGLVPHEQYF
TRBV6-1	NA	TRBJ2-7	NA	TGTGCCAGCAGAAAAGGGGACGAGCAGTACTTC	CASRKGDEQYF